Listed here are 11 T cell receptor beta chains from one sample, sequenced in a study of cytomegalovirus exposure and HLA in healthy donors. Both 60 Vbeta primers and 13 Jbeta primers went into the PCR. This table comes from immunoSEQ multiplex PCR, and its TCRdb copy is limited to in-frame clones, with some not included. The top ten clones hold 4% to 5% of a sample with about 130,000 clones, around 77% of them seen once. Sequenced sample: PBMCs. The receptors stem from a male donor in good health and CMV-seropositive.

The chain uses TRBV12-2 and TRBJ2-5; TRBD1 is taken as the D call from the table, unchecked against the DNA. TRBV12-2 is reported as a pseudogene. This CDR3 is built from 14 residues. In DNA, the CDR3 is TGTGCAAGTCGCTTAGCGGGGGCAGGGGAGACCCAGTACTTC. Translated, it gives CASRLAGAGETQYF.

The table lists this clone with a count of one. This chain uses TRBV5-1 with TRBJ2-7, with 7 bases that match TRBD1. Trimming at V came to 0 bases and at J to 6 bases, leaving 9 bases not matched to a gene. This CDR3 is built from 15 residues. Germline V gene sequence: CDR1 SGHRS, CDR2 YFSETQ. CDR3 sequence reads: CASSLEGQLDGEQYF. The CDR3 bases are TGCGCCAGCAGCTTGGAGGGACAGCTGGACGGCGAGCAGTACTTC.

This clone was recorded a few times. The chain joins TRBV5-1 to TRBJ1-2; 9 bases align to TRBD1. With 2 bases clipped from V and 4 bases from J, the junction kept 3 bases outside the gene matches. The germline gives CDR1 SGHRS, CDR2 YFSETQ. The CDR3 extends over 14 amino acids. This CDR3 is CASSLTGGTYGYTF. Here the CDR3 DNA reads TGCGCCAGCAGCTTAACAGGGGGCACCTATGGCTACACCTTC.

About this clone itself: The same CDR3 can be traced to other DNA sequences in this sample. The chain uses TRBV7-3 and TRBJ1-1; D is uncertain. This CDR3 contains 15 residues. CDR1 is SGHTA and CDR2 is FQGTGA in the germline V gene. Trimming shortened V by 5 bases and J by 1 base, and 14 bases separated the two germline ends. The DNA of the CDR3 is TGTGCCAGCAGCCTGGTAGCCCTATCGAACACTGAAGCTTTCTTT. Amino acid sequence: CASSLVALSNTEAFF.

The chain joins TRBV9 to TRBJ2-7; 8 positions match TRBD1. The length of the CDR3 is 14 residues. V trimming: 4 bases; J trimming: 6 bases; junction bases outside the gene matches: 9. The V gene's germline CDR1 is SGDLS and CDR2 YYNGEE. The CDR3 loop is CASSPQGAGVEQYF. The CDR3 region has the DNA TGTGCCAGCAGCCCCCAGGGGGCCGGTGTCGAGCAGTACTTC.

The chain employs TRBV5-8 and TRBJ1-4; D is unclear. Germline V CDR1 and CDR2: SGHTS, YDEGEE. This CDR3 comprises 14 residues. The V and J ends lost 1 base and 8 bases respectively, with 12 bases between them. The CDR3 bases are TGTGCCAGCAGCTTGTGGGCAGCCAGAGAAAAACTGTTTTTT. Its translation is CASSLWAAREKLFF.

This chain links TRBV11-2 with TRBJ2-3; 7 bases align to TRBD2. CDR1 and CDR2 from the germline V gene are SGHAT and FQNNGV. Unmatched junction bases numbered 7, after V lost 5 bases and J lost 2 bases. CDR3 size: 15 residues. Written as DNA, the CDR3 is TGTGCCAGCAGCCAGTCGGGGAGGGACACAGATACGCAGTATTTT. The encoded protein is CASSQSGRDTDTQYF.

J is TRBJ2-7 and V is TRBV14, with TRBD2 matching over 11 bases. The CDR3 consists of 15 residues. Trimming removed 5 bases from V and 5 bases from J; junction bases left unmatched: 8. Germline V gene sequence: CDR1 SGHDN, CDR2 FVKESK. CDR3 nucleotides: TGTGCCAGCAGCTCTATAGCGGGAGGGCGGAACGAGCAGTACTTC. Translating gives CASSSIAGGRNEQYF.

This clone showed up just once. This chain joins TRBV5-4 and TRBJ2-5; D gene ambiguous. With the DNA end fitting TRBJ2-7 better, the J assignment may be wrong. The germline V gene has CDR1 SGHNT and CDR2 YYREEE (reference sequence). This CDR3 contains 14 residues. CDR3 amino acids: CASSVEVSSHEQYF. Written as DNA, the CDR3 is TGTGCCAGCAGCGTGGAAGTGAGTTCCCACGAGCAGTACTTC.

This chain uses TRBV15 with TRBJ2-7; D perhaps matches TRBD1 (5 bases). V was cut by 3 bases and J by 4 bases, with 10 bases left in between. This CDR3 comprises 13 residues. Germline V gives CDR1 LNHNV, CDR2 YYDKDF (reference sequence). The CDR3 region is CATSRDTLYEQYF. The CDR3 bases are TGTGCCACCAGCAGGGACACGTTATACGAGCAGTACTTC.

V is TRBV2 and J is TRBJ1-5; 7 nucleotides match TRBD1. The junction had 8 bases not matched to a gene; V was cut back by 6 bases and J by 3 bases. Germline CDR1 and CDR2: SNHLY and FYNNEI. The CDR3 is 15 amino acids. This CDR3 reads CASSARTGFNQPQHF. For the CDR3, the DNA is TGTGCCAGCAGCGCCAGGACAGGCTTCAATCAGCCCCAGCATTTT.